This T cell receptor beta chain was sequenced for a study of monozygotic twins with inflammatory bowel disease. Concerning this clonotype: The antigen is unknown.

Whole-blood RNA isolation (total RNA) proceeded without T cell sorting. The template-switching step introduced UMIs that carried a 6-nucleotide sample barcode. No DNA is given; TCRdb re-called the 5' RACE reads and lists each CDR3 protein once. This sample's table has 350,000 to 400,000 distinct CDR3 sequences. Whole-study results and caveats: Clonotypes shared with others were fewer in IBD patients than in healthy twins, especially with disease activity.

CDR1 is SEHNR and CDR2 is FQNEAQ in the germline V gene (reference sequence). The CDR3 length is 15 residues. The chain carries TRBV7-9 and TRBJ2-3. The source is a human donor with ulcerative colitis or Crohn's disease, or a healthy co-twin of an affected twin (not recorded which). Material: blood. This chain's CDR3 is CASSLVRTSTDTQYF.